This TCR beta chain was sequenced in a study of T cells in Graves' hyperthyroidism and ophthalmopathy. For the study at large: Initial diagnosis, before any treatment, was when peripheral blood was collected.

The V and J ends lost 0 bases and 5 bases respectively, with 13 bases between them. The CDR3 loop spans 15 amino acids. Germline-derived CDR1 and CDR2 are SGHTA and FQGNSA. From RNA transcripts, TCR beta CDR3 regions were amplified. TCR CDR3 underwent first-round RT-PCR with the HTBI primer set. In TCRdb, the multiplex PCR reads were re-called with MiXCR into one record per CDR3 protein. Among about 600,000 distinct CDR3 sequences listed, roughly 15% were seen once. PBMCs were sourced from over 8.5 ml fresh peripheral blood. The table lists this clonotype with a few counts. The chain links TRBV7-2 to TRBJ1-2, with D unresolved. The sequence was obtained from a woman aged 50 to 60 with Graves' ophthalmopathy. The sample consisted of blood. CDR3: CASSLALGSGYGYTF. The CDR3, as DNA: TGTGCCAGCAGCTTAGCGTTGGGGTCCGGGTATGGCTACACCTTC. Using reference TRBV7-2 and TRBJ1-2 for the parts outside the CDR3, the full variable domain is GAGVSQSPSNKVTEKGKDVELRCDPISGHTALYWYRQSLGQGLEFLIYFQGNSAPDKSGLPSDRFSAERTGGSVSTLTIQRTQQEDSAVYLCASSLALGSGYGYTFGSGTRLTVV.